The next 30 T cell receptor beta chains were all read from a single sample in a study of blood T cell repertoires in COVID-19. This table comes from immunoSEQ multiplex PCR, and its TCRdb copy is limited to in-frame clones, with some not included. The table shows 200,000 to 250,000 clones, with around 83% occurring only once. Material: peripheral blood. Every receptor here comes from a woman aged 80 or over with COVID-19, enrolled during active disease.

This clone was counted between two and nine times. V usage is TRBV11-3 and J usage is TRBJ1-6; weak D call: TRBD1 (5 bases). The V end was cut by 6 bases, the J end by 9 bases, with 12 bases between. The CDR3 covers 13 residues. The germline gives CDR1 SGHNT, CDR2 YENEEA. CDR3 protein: CASSETRASPLHF. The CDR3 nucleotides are TGTGCCAGCAGTGAAACCAGGGCTTCACCCCTCCACTTT.

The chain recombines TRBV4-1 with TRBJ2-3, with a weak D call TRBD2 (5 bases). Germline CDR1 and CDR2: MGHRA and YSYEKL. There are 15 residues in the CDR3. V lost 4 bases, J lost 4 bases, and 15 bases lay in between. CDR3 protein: CASSLTYGMADTQYF. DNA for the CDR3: TGCGCCAGCAGCCTAACCTACGGGATGGCAGATACGCAGTATTTT.

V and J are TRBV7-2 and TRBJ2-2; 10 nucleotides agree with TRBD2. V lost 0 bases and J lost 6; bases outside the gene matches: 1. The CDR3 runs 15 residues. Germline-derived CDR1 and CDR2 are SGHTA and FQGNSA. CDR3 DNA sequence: TGTGCCAGCAGCTTAGCCCTAGCGGGGGCCGGGGAGCTGTTTTTT. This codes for CASSLALAGAGELFF.

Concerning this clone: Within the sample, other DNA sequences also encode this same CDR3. The chain's CDR3 is CSVESSGNTIYF. The CDR3 region has the DNA TGCAGCGTCGAGAGCTCTGGAAACACCATATATTTT. The gene calls are TRBV29-1 and TRBJ1-3; D is ambiguous. Looked up from germline, CDR1 is SQVTM and CDR2 is ANQGSEA. V lost 6 bases and J 0 bases, leaving 6 bases between the germline ends. The CDR3 covers 12 residues.

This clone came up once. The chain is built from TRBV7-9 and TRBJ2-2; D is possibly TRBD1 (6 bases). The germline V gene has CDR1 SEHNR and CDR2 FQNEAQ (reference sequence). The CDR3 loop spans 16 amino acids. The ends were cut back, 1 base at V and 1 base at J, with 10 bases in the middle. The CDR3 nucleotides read TGTGCCAGCAGCTTAGAGGGGGTCGGGAACACCGGGGAGCTGTTTTTT. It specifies CASSLEGVGNTGELFF.

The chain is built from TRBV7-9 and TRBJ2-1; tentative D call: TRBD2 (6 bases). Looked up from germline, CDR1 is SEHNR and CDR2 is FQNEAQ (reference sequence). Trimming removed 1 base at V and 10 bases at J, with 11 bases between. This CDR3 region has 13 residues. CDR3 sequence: CASSLGLANEQFF. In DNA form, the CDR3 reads TGTGCCAGCAGCTTAGGCCTAGCGAACGAGCAGTTCTTC.

CDR3 sequence reads: CASSFGQIQSSGYTF. DNA for the CDR3: TGCGCCAGCAGCTTCGGACAGATACAATCTTCTGGCTACACCTTC. The J gene is TRBJ1-2, the V gene TRBV5-1; D might be TRBD1 (6 bases). CDR3 size: 15 residues. Germline-derived CDR1 and CDR2 are SGHRS and YFSETQ. V lost 2 bases and J 7 bases, leaving 18 bases between the germline ends.

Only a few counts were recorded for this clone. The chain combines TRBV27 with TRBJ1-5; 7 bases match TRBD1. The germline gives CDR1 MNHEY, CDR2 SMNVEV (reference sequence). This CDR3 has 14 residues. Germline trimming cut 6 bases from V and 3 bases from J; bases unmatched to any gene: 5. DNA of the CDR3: TGTGCCAGCAGGCCCACAGGGGACAATCAGCCCCAGCATTTT. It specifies CASRPTGDNQPQHF.

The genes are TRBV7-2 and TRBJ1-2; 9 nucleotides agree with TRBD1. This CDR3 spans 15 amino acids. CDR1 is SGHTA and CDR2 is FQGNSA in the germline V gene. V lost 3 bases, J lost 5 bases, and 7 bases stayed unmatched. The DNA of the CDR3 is TGTGCCAGCAGCTTGCAGACAGGGGGGGCTTATGGCTACACCTTC. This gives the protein CASSLQTGGAYGYTF.

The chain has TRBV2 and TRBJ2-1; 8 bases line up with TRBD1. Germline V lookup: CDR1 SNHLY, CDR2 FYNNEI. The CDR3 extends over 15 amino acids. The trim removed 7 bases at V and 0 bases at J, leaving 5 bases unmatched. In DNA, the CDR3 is TGTGCCAGCACCCTCACAGGGGGCTCCTACAATGAGCAGTTCTTC. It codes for CASTLTGGSYNEQFF.

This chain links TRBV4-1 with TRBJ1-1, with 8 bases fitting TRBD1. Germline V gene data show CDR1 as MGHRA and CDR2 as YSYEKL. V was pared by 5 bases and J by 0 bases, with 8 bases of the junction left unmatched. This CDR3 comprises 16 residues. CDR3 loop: CASSSRQGLMNTEAFF. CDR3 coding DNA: TGCGCCAGCAGCTCCCGACAGGGGCTTATGAACACTGAAGCTTTCTTT.

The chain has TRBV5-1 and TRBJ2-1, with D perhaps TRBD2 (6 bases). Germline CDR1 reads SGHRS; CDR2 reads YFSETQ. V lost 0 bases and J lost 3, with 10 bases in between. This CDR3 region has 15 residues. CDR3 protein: CASSLDGGVYNEQFF. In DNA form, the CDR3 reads TGCGCCAGCAGCTTGGACGGCGGGGTCTACAATGAGCAGTTCTTC.

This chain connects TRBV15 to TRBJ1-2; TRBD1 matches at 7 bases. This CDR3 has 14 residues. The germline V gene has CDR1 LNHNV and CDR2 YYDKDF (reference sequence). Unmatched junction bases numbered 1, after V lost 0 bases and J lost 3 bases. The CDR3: CATSRDGTDYGYTF. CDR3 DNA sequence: TGTGCCACCAGCAGAGATGGGACAGACTATGGCTACACCTTC.

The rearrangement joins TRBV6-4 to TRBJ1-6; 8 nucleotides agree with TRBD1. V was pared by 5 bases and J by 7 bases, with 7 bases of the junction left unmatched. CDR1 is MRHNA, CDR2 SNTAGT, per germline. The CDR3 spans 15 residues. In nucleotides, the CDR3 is TGTGCCAGCAGTTTACATGCAGGGGGCAATTCACCCCTCCACTTT. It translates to CASSLHAGGNSPLHF.

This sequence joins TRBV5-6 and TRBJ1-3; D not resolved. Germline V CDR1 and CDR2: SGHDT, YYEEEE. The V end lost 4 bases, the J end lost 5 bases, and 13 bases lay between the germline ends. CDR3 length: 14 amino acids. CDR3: CASSLPDGRNTIYF. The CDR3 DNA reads TGTGCCAGCAGCCTCCCGGACGGGAGAAACACCATATATTTT. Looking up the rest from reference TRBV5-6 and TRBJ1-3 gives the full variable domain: DAGVTQSPTHLIKTRGQQVTLRCSPKSGHDTVSWYQQALGQGPQFIFQYYEEEERQRGNFPDRFSGHQFPNYSSELNVNALLLGDSALYLCASSLPDGRNTIYFGEGSWLTVV.

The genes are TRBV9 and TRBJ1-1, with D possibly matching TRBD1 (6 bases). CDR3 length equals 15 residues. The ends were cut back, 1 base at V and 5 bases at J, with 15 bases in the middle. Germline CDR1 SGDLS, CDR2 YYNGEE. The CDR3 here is CASSVSRGGRTEAFF. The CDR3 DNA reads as TGTGCCAGCAGCGTATCCCGGGGGGGGCGGACTGAAGCTTTCTTT.

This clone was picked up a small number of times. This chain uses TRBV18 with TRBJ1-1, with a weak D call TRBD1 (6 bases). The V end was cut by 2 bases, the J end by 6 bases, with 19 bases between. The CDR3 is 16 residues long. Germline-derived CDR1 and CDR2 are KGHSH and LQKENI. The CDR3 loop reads CASSPAGGDGLAEAFF. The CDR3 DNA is TGTGCCAGCTCACCAGCGGGGGGCGATGGATTAGCTGAAGCTTTCTTT.

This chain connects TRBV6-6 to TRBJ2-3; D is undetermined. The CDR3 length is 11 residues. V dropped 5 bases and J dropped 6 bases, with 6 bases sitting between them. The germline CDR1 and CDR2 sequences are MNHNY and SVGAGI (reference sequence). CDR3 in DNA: TGTGCCAGCAGTCGACTTGATACGCAGTATTTT. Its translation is CASSRLDTQYF.

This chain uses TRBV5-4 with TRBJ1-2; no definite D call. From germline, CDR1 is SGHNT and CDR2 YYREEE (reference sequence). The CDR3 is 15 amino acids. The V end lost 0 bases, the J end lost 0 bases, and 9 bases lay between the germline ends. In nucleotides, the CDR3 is TGTGCCAGCAGCTTGGCGAGGCCAACTAACTATGGCTACACCTTC. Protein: CASSLARPTNYGYTF.

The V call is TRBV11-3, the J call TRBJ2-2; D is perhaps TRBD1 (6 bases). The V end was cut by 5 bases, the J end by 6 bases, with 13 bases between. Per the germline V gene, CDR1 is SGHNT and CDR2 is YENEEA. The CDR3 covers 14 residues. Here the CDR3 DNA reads TGTGCCAGCAGCCCACATCGACAGGCCGGGGAGCTGTTTTTT. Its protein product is CASSPHRQAGELFF.

CDR3 amino acids: CASSSTSGSPGNEQFF. The CDR3 coding sequence is TGTGCCAGCAGTTCGACTAGCGGGAGCCCAGGGAATGAGCAGTTCTTC. The chain has TRBV28 and TRBJ2-1; 12 bases are shared with TRBD2. V lost 4 bases to trimming and J lost 7 bases; unmatched junction nucleotides: 8. The CDR3 consists of 16 residues. The V gene's germline CDR1 is MDHEN and CDR2 SYDVKM. The variable domain in full, completed from reference TRBV28 and TRBJ2-1, reads DVKVTQSSRYLVKRTGEKVFLECVQDMDHENMFWYRQDPGLGLRLIYFSYDVKMKEKGDIPEGYSVSREKKERFSLILESASTNQTSMYLCASSSTSGSPGNEQFFGPGTRLTVL.

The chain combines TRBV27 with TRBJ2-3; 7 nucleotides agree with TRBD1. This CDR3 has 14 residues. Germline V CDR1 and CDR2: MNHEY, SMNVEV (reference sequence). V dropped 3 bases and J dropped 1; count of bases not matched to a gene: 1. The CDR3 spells CASSFTGGTDTQYF. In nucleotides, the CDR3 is TGTGCCAGCAGTTTTACAGGGGGCACAGATACGCAGTATTTT.

CDR3 amino acids: CASANPTEQFF. The DNA of the CDR3 is TGTGCCAGTGCGAACCCAACGGAGCAGTTCTTC. The chain recombines TRBV11-2 with TRBJ2-1; D is unclear. The CDR3 runs to 11 residues. The ends were cut back, 9 bases at V and 10 bases at J, with 13 bases in the middle. Germline V gene data show CDR1 as SGHAT and CDR2 as FQNNGV.

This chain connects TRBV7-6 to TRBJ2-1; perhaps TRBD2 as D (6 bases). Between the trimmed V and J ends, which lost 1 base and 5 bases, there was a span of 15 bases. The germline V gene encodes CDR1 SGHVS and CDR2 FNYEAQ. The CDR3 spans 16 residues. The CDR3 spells CASSLVGAGGNNEQFF. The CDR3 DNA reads TGTGCCAGCAGCTTAGTAGGAGCCGGGGGAAACAATGAGCAGTTCTTC.

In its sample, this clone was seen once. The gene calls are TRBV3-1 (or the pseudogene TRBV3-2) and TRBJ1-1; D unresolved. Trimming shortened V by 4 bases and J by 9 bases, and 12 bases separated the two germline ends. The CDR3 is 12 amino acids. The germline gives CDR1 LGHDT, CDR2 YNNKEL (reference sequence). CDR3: CASSLGSAQAFF. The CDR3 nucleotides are TGTGCCAGCAGCCTCGGGTCTGCTCAAGCTTTCTTT.

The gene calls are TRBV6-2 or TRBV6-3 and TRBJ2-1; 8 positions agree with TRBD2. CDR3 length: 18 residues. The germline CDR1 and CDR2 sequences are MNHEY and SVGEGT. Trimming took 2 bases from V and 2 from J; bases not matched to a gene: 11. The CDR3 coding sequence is TGTGCCAGCAGTTACCATGAGTATAGCGGGAAGGCCTACAATGAGCAGTTCTTC. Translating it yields CASSYHEYSGKAYNEQFF.

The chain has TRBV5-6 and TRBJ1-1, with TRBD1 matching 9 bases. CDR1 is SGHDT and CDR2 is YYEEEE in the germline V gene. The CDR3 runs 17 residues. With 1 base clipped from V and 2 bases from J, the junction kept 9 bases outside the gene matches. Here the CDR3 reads CASSLPGTGRLNTEAFF. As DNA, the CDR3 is TGTGCCAGCAGCTTGCCAGGGACAGGGAGATTAAACACTGAAGCTTTCTTT.

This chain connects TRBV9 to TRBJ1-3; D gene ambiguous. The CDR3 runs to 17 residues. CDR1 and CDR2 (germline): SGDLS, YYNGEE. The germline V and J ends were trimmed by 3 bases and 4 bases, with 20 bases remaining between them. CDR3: CASSGGVRAGFGNTIYF. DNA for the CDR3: TGTGCCAGCAGCGGTGGGGTAAGGGCGGGATTCGGAAACACCATATATTTT.

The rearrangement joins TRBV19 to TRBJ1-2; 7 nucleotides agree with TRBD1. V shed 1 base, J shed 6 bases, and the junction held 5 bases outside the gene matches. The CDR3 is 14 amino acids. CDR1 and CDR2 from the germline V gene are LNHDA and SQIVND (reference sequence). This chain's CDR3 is CASSIGPDRDGYTF. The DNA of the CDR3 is TGTGCCAGTAGTATAGGACCCGACAGGGATGGCTACACCTTC.

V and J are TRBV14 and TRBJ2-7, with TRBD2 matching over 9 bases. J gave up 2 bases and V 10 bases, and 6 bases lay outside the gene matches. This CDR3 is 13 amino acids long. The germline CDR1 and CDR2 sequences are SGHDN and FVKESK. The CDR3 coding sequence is TGTGCCACCGCCCCTAGCGGGGCCTACGAGCAGTACTTC. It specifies CATAPSGAYEQYF.